Each of the 15 T cell receptor beta chains below was sequenced from the same sample in a study of beta chain features in type 1 diabetes. Every bit of the isolated RNA underwent reverse transcription, so sequencing read expressed TCRB transcripts. Sequenced by immunoSEQ multiplex PCR; TCRdb stores in-frame clones only, minus some. Altogether about 12,000 clones are present, 40% to 55% being singletons, with the ten largest covering approximately 0.89%. Sequencing was done on a sample of stem cell memory CD4+ T cells from blood. These receptor sequences come from a young man in good health.

This chain uses TRBV4-3 with TRBJ2-3; D may be TRBD2 (5 bases). The length of the CDR3 is 17 residues. Per germline, CDR1 LGHNA and CDR2 YSLEER. Trimming took off 0 bases at V and 0 bases at J, with 13 bases between the two ends. CDR3 residues: CASSQEASRTSTDTQYF. The CDR3 region has the DNA TGCGCCAGCAGCCAAGAAGCATCGCGGACTAGCACAGATACGCAGTATTTT.

This clone was seen a few times. This sequence joins TRBV7-8 and TRBJ2-7, with D possibly being TRBD2 (5 bases). V shed 3 bases and J shed 2 bases, with 8 bases lying between them. The CDR3 has 13 amino acids. Per the germline V gene, CDR1 is SGHVS and CDR2 is FQNEAQ. CDR3 bases: TGTGCCAGCAGCTTGAGGGCCCCCTACGAGCAGTACTTC. Its translation: CASSLRAPYEQYF.

The chain recombines TRBV28 with TRBJ2-3, with TRBD2 as a possible D gene (6 bases). The ends were cut back, 7 bases at V and 8 bases at J, with 10 bases in the middle. Looked up from germline, CDR1 is MDHEN and CDR2 is SYDVKM. The CDR3 consists of 11 residues. The CDR3 loop is CASTSEGTQYF. The CDR3 DNA reads as TGTGCCAGCACCTCGGAGGGTACGCAGTATTTT.

This clone was observed a few times. V gene TRBV29-1 combines with J gene TRBJ2-7; the match to TRBD1 covers 9 bases. Trimming cost V 8 bases and J 3 bases; bases outside gene matches: 8. There are 13 residues in the CDR3. The V gene's germline CDR1 is SQVTM and CDR2 ANQGSEA. CDR3 region: CSSATGQGYEQYF. CDR3 DNA: TGCAGCTCCGCAACGGGACAGGGCTACGAGCAGTACTTC.

As DNA, the CDR3 is TGTGCCAGCAGCTTAACTGCGGGGGCGAACACCGGGGAGCTGTTTTTT. Translation gives CASSLTAGANTGELFF. The V and J genes are TRBV7-3 and TRBJ2-2; the match to TRBD2 covers 7 bases. Germline V gene data show CDR1 as SGHTA and CDR2 as FQGTGA. This CDR3 contains 16 residues. The V and J ends lost 0 bases and 0 bases, in that order; junction bases with no gene match: 1.

CDR3 sequence: CASSRDKPFYNEQFF. The CDR3, as DNA: TGTGCCAGCAGTAGGGACAAACCGTTTTACAATGAGCAGTTCTTC. V is TRBV2 and J is TRBJ2-1, with D possibly matching TRBD1 (6 bases). The germline V gene encodes CDR1 SNHLY and CDR2 FYNNEI. This CDR3 is built from 15 residues. V was shortened by 5 bases and J by 4 bases, with 15 bases between the two germline ends.

V and J are TRBV5-1 and TRBJ2-1, with 7 bases that match TRBD2. The CDR3 runs to 15 residues. Germline V gene sequence: CDR1 SGHRS, CDR2 YFSETQ. With V trimmed by 0 bases and J by 5 bases, 5 bases remained unmatched. CDR3 coding DNA: TGCGCCAGCAGCTTGGCAGCGGGGCGGGACAATGAGCAGTTCTTC. This translates into CASSLAAGRDNEQFF.

This clone showed up just a few times. The chain links TRBV6-5 to TRBJ2-6, with a weak D call TRBD2 (6 bases). CDR1 and CDR2 from the germline V gene are MNHEY and SVGAGI. Deletions cut 2 bases from V and 4 bases from J, with 9 bases between. This CDR3 is 15 amino acids long. The CDR3: CASSYAGRGANVLTF. Written as DNA, the CDR3 is TGTGCCAGCAGTTACGCGGGGCGAGGGGCCAACGTCCTGACTTTC.

This clone appeared a single time. The chain has TRBV6-1 and TRBJ2-7; TRBD2 is a possible D gene (5 bases). Germline loops: CDR1 MNHNS, CDR2 SASEGT. Trimming took 5 bases from V and 3 from J, leaving 17 bases between them. CDR3 size: 15 residues. Here the CDR3 reads CASSSLMGADYEQYF. The DNA of the CDR3 is TGTGCCAGCAGTTCCTTGATGGGAGCGGACTACGAGCAGTACTTC.

In this sample, this clone turned up a few times. The chain carries TRBV30 and TRBJ2-3; 10 bases match TRBD1. The V gene end was trimmed by 7 bases and the J gene end by 0 bases; junction bases not matched to a gene: 7. The CDR3 has 15 amino acids. Germline V gives CDR1 GTSNPN, CDR2 SVGIG (reference sequence). The CDR3 DNA follows: TGTGCCTCGAGGCGGGACAGGGGAAGCACAGATACGCAGTATTTT. This sequence encodes CASRRDRGSTDTQYF.

The chain is built from TRBV19 and TRBJ2-1, with TRBD2 as a possible D gene (5 bases). CDR1 and CDR2 from the germline V gene are LNHDA and SQIVND (reference sequence). The V gene lost 6 bases and the J gene lost 4 bases, with 16 bases spanning the gap. The CDR3 extends over 15 amino acids. CDR3 amino acids: CASSRFTGWYNEQFF. CDR3 nucleotide sequence: TGTGCCAGTAGCCGCTTTACGGGGTGGTACAATGAGCAGTTCTTC. Drawing the rest from reference TRBV19 and TRBJ2-1, the complete variable domain is DGGITQSPKYLFRKEGQNVTLSCEQNLNHDAMYWYRQDPGQGLRLIYYSQIVNDFQKGDIAEGYSVSREKKESFPLTVTSAQKNPTAFYLCASSRFTGWYNEQFFGPGTRLTVL.

J is TRBJ2-3 and V is TRBV9; D possibly corresponds to TRBD2 (7 bases). The ends were cut back, 4 bases at V and 1 base at J, with 13 bases in the middle. This CDR3 spans 15 amino acids. The germline V gene has CDR1 SGDLS and CDR2 YYNGEE. CDR3 protein: CASSKQGGGTDTQYF. CDR3 DNA: TGTGCCAGCAGCAAACAGGGAGGGGGCACAGATACGCAGTATTTT. Supplemented by reference TRBV9 and TRBJ2-3, the full variable domain reads DSGVTQTPKHLITATGQRVTLRCSPRSGDLSVYWYQQSLDQGLQFLIQYYNGEERAKGNILERFSAQQFPDLHSELNLSSLELGDSALYFCASSKQGGGTDTQYFGPGTRLTVL.

The chain joins TRBV28 to TRBJ1-2, with D possibly TRBD1 on 6 matching bases. The V end was cut by 6 bases, the J end by 2 bases, with 13 bases between. The germline gives CDR1 MDHEN, CDR2 SYDVKM. CDR3 size: 14 residues. The CDR3 bases are TGTGCCAGCAGAACAAACGACAGGAACTATGGCTACACCTTC. Amino acids: CASRTNDRNYGYTF.

The gene calls are TRBV4-2 and TRBJ2-3; 7 nucleotides line up with TRBD2. This CDR3 comprises 15 residues. V was clipped by 4 bases and J by 0 bases; unmatched bases: 4. Per the germline V gene, CDR1 is LGHNA and CDR2 is YNFKEQ. CDR3 region: CASSPSSGSTDTQYF. The CDR3 DNA reads as TGTGCCAGCAGCCCGTCTAGCGGTAGCACAGATACGCAGTATTTT.

The chain links TRBV11-2 to TRBJ2-3; D is possibly TRBD2 (6 bases). This CDR3 contains 15 residues. Looked up from germline, CDR1 is SGHAT and CDR2 is FQNNGV. V was clipped by 0 bases and J by 6 bases, with 13 bases between them. The DNA of the CDR3 is TGTGCCAGCAGCTTAGAGGGGGGAAGAGGGGATACGCAGTATTTT. Translated: CASSLEGGRGDTQYF.